Shown below are 18 T cell receptor beta chains from a single sample sequenced in a study of technical replicates of blood from a few donors. TCRdb's copy holds only in-frame clones and misses some; the assay was immunoSEQ multiplex PCR. The table records around 93,000 clones, roughly 94% of them present only once. Sequencing input: T cells isolated from PBMCs. These receptors all stem from a human donor in good health.

The chain joins TRBV7-6 to TRBJ2-7; weak D call: TRBD1 (6 bases). This CDR3 has 13 amino acids. CDR1 and CDR2 (germline): SGHVS, FNYEAQ. V was pared by 4 bases and J by 1 base, with 8 bases between. CDR3 region: CASSSDSSYEQYF. The CDR3 coding sequence is TGTGCCAGCAGCTCGGACAGTTCCTACGAGCAGTACTTC. Full variable domain (outside the CDR3, taken from reference TRBV7-6 and TRBJ2-7): GAGVSQSPRYKVTKRGQDVALRCDPISGHVSLYWYRQALGQGPEFLTYFNYEAQQDKSGLPNDRFSAERPEGSISTLTIQRTEQRDSAMYRCASSSDSSYEQYFGPGTRLTVT.

The chain uses TRBV5-4 and TRBJ2-1; D remains ambiguous. From germline, CDR1 is SGHNT and CDR2 YYREEE (reference sequence). The germline V and J ends were trimmed by 1 base and 5 bases, with 10 bases remaining between them. The length of the CDR3 is 14 residues. As DNA, the CDR3 is TGTGCCAGCAGCTTGACAGCTTTAGACAATGAGCAGTTCTTC. Translation gives CASSLTALDNEQFF.

The chain employs TRBV5-1 and TRBJ2-7, with TRBD1 identical over 8 bases. CDR1 is SGHRS and CDR2 is YFSETQ in the germline V gene. The CDR3 consists of 17 residues. The V segment lost 4 bases and the J segment 4 bases; nucleotides outside the gene matches: 16. This CDR3 reads CASSISPDRGITYEQYF. CDR3 sequence (DNA): TGCGCCAGCAGCATATCGCCTGACAGGGGAATTACGTACGAGCAGTACTTC.

The V call is TRBV6-1, the J call TRBJ1-1; D is unresolved. CDR1 is MNHNS and CDR2 is SASEGT in the germline V gene. The CDR3 extends over 14 amino acids. Trimming removed 3 bases from V and 2 bases from J, with 10 bases in between. The CDR3 bases are TGTGCCAGCAGTGAGATAGCGGCAAACACTGAAGCTTTCTTT. The encoded protein is CASSEIAANTEAFF.

CDR3 loop: CASSPTGQETQYF. For the CDR3, the DNA is TGTGCCAGCAGTCCGACAGGGCAAGAGACCCAGTACTTC. The chain is built from TRBV6-1 and TRBJ2-5, with 7 bases matching TRBD1. Germline V gene lookup returns CDR1 MNHNS and CDR2 SASEGT. V was clipped by 5 bases and J by 2 bases; unmatched bases: 2. This CDR3 has 13 residues.

V is TRBV6-5 and J is TRBJ2-1; 8 nucleotides agree with TRBD1. Unmatched junction bases numbered 4, after V lost 6 bases and J lost 3 bases. Germline V gives CDR1 MNHEY, CDR2 SVGAGI. There are 14 residues in the CDR3. The CDR3 DNA sequence: TGTGCCAGCAGGCCAGGGACAGGCTACAATGAGCAGTTCTTC. Protein product: CASRPGTGYNEQFF.

The chain recombines TRBV28 with TRBJ2-3; D remains ambiguous. Trimming shortened V by 6 bases and J by 0 bases, and 4 bases separated the two germline ends. This CDR3 has 12 residues. CDR1 is MDHEN, CDR2 SYDVKM, per germline. As DNA, the CDR3 is TGTGCCAGCAGCACTAGCACAGATACGCAGTATTTT. It encodes CASSTSTDTQYF.

The J gene is TRBJ2-3, the V gene TRBV27, with 7 bases matching TRBD2. Per germline, CDR1 MNHEY and CDR2 SMNVEV (reference sequence). V lost 2 bases and J lost 2; bases outside the gene matches: 7. The CDR3 totals 16 residues. For the CDR3, the DNA is TGTGCCAGCAGTTTACAGGCTAGCGGATACACAGATACGCAGTATTTT. This sequence encodes CASSLQASGYTDTQYF.

The V call is TRBV9, the J call TRBJ1-6; D remains ambiguous. CDR1 SGDLS and CDR2 YYNGEE come from the germline V gene. With 3 bases removed from V and 5 bases from J, the gap between germline ends came to 9 bases. CDR3 size: 14 residues. CDR3 loop: CASSAGWNNSPLHF. CDR3 DNA: TGTGCCAGCAGCGCGGGGTGGAATAATTCACCCCTCCACTTT.

The chain recombines TRBV7-3 with TRBJ2-5; 9 nucleotides align to TRBD1. The CDR3 contains 14 residues. Trimming removed 5 bases from V and 6 bases from J; junction bases left unmatched: 7. Germline V gene lookup returns CDR1 SGHTA and CDR2 FQGTGA. The CDR3 DNA reads as TGTGCCAGCAGCCCCGGACAGGGGAGAAAGACCCAGTACTTC. Its translation: CASSPGQGRKTQYF.

The J gene is TRBJ2-3, the V gene TRBV4-3; D ambiguous. CDR3 length: 16 amino acids. The ends were cut back, 0 bases at V and 4 bases at J, with 14 bases in the middle. Germline V gene sequence: CDR1 LGHNA, CDR2 YSLEER. The CDR3 sequence is CASSQDARVESDTQYF. The CDR3, as DNA: TGCGCCAGCAGCCAAGATGCGAGAGTCGAATCAGATACGCAGTATTTT.

V usage is TRBV10-3 and J usage is TRBJ1-1; weak D call: TRBD1 (5 bases). CDR1 is ENHRY and CDR2 is SYGVKD in the germline V gene. V was shortened by 2 bases and J by 5 bases, with 6 bases between the two germline ends. This CDR3 has 12 residues. CDR3 residues: CAISEPGTEAFF. The CDR3 DNA sequence: TGTGCCATCAGTGAGCCAGGGACTGAAGCTTTCTTT.

The rearrangement joins TRBV7-9 to TRBJ2-7, with 7 bases that match TRBD1. After removal of 6 bases from V and 5 bases from J, the junction contained 7 bases not matched to a gene. This CDR3 contains 13 residues. Looked up from germline, CDR1 is SEHNR and CDR2 is FQNEAQ (reference sequence). The CDR3 DNA sequence: TGTGCCAGCAGACAGGGGCTTAGCGACGAGCAGTACTTC. It codes for CASRQGLSDEQYF.

The V and J genes are TRBV5-6 and TRBJ1-5; TRBD1 is a possible D gene (5 bases). V was clipped by 1 base and J by 2 bases, with 10 bases between them. CDR1 and CDR2 (germline): SGHDT, YYEEEE. CDR3 length equals 15 residues. The CDR3 here is CASSLNSGGNQPQHF. The CDR3 region has the DNA TGTGCCAGCAGCTTGAACTCGGGGGGCAATCAGCCCCAGCATTTT.

This clone was seen just once. V gene TRBV6-1 combines with J gene TRBJ2-5; D remains ambiguous. With 3 bases removed from V and 5 bases from J, the gap between germline ends came to 10 bases. The CDR3 has 13 amino acids. The V gene's germline CDR1 is MNHNS and CDR2 SASEGT. CDR3 DNA: TGTGCCAGCAGTGACATCTATTGGGAGACCCAGTACTTC. This encodes CASSDIYWETQYF.

J is TRBJ1-1 and V is TRBV29-1; 8 positions match TRBD1. The CDR3 length is 14 residues. J was trimmed by 0 bases and V by 6 bases; bases with no gene match: 6. Germline V CDR1 and CDR2: SQVTM, ANQGSEA. The CDR3 region has the DNA TGCAGCGTGCCAGGACAGGGCATGAACACTGAAGCTTTCTTT. This sequence encodes CSVPGQGMNTEAFF.

This sequence joins TRBV7-2 and TRBJ2-2; a weak D match, TRBD1 (5 bases). V was cut by 6 bases and J by 7 bases, with 9 bases left in between. This CDR3 is built from 12 residues. Germline CDR1 reads SGHTA; CDR2 reads FQGNSA. The CDR3 coding sequence is TGTGCCAGCAGTATGACAGACGGGGAGCTGTTTTTT. This codes for CASSMTDGELFF.

This clone has a handful of counts. The chain is built from TRBV19 and TRBJ1-5, with D unclear. This CDR3 contains 15 residues. V lost 1 base, J lost 3 bases, and 10 bases lay in between. Per the germline V gene, CDR1 is LNHDA and CDR2 is SQIVND (reference sequence). CDR3 sequence reads: CASSIGRSNNQPQHF. The CDR3 DNA is TGTGCCAGTAGTATAGGGAGGAGTAACAATCAGCCCCAGCATTTT. The full variable domain, completed using reference TRBV19 and TRBJ1-5, is DGGITQSPKYLFRKEGQNVTLSCEQNLNHDAMYWYRQDPGQGLRLIYYSQIVNDFQKGDIAEGYSVSREKKESFPLTVTSAQKNPTAFYLCASSIGRSNNQPQHFGDGTRLSIL.